This is a list of T cell receptor beta chains from one sample in a study of T cells in Graves' hyperthyroidism and ophthalmopathy. TCRdb fed the multiplex PCR reads into MiXCR, producing one record per CDR3 protein. The sample consists of 450,000 to 600,000 distinct CDR3 sequences, about 20% of them appearing once. Source material: blood. Every receptor here comes from a man aged 35-49 years with Graves' ophthalmopathy. The CDR3 runs from the conserved cysteine through the conserved F or W. A D gene is named only where the DNA matches it firmly. Size is stated for part of the rows, as once, few or many counts, or as a class when the clone is expanded.

d_gene,len,j_gene,v_gene,abundance,CDR3nt,CDR3aa
NA,15,TRBJ2-1,TRBV12-3/TRBV12-4,many,TGTGCCAGCAGCCCTCTAAGCGAGTGGTGGGCTGAGCAGTTCTTC,CASSPLSEWWAEQFF
TRBD1,16,TRBJ1-2,TRBV5-6,many,TGTGCCAGCAGCTTGGCCGGACAGGGAAGGAACTATGGCTACACCTTC,CASSLAGQGRNYGYTF
NA,15,TRBJ2-2,TRBV6-1,NA,TGTGCCAGCACCCCGGGTGGGGGAGGAGCCGGGGAGCTGTTTTTT,CASTPGGGGAGELFF
NA,14,TRBJ2-7,TRBV7-9,many,TGTGCCAGCAGCTTAGGGCAGGATTCCTACGAGCAGTACTTC,CASSLGQDSYEQYF
NA,16,TRBJ1-3,TRBV29-1,NA,TGCAGCGTTGAAGATCAGGCGCACGAAAAGGAAAACACCATATATTTT,CSVEDQAHEKENTIYF
NA,14,TRBJ1-3,TRBV28,few,TGTGCCAGCAGTTTCGGGGTTACTGGAAACACCATATATTTT,CASSFGVTGNTIYF
NA,15,TRBJ1-6,TRBV4-2,few,TGTGCCAGCAGCCAAGAATCCGACCACAATTCACCCCTCCACTTT,CASSQESDHNSPLHF
NA,14,TRBJ2-7,TRBV2,NA,TGTGCCAGCAGTGAACGGAGCGGACCCTACGAGCAGTACTTC,CASSERSGPYEQYF
NA,14,TRBJ1-1,TRBV2,NA,TGTGCCAGCAGTGTCCCAGCAGGAAACACTGAAGCTTTCTTT,CASSVPAGNTEAFF
NA,13,TRBJ2-2,TRBV20-1,few,TGCAGTGCTTCGACCCCCAAGGGCGGGGAGCTGTTTTTT,CSASTPKGGELFF
NA,14,TRBJ1-1,TRBV3-1,many,TGTGCCAGCAGCCATGCCGGGGGGAACACTGAAGCTTTCTTT,CASSHAGGNTEAFF
NA,13,TRBJ1-2,TRBV6-5,many,TGTGCCAGCAGTTACTCGAAGGTGGCTGGCTACACCTTC,CASSYSKVAGYTF
TRBD2,15,TRBJ2-1,TRBV20-1,few,TGCAGTGCTAGATTCAGGCTAGCGGGTTACAATGAGCAGTTCTTC,CSARFRLAGYNEQFF
TRBD2,15,TRBJ2-3,TRBV9,few,TGTGCCAGCAGCCCAGGGACTACACGCACAGATACGCAGTATTTT,CASSPGTTRTDTQYF
NA,13,TRBJ2-3,TRBV20-1,few,TGCAGTGCGAGAAGGGACACGGGCGATACGCAGTATTTT,CSARRDTGDTQYF
NA,14,TRBJ2-2,TRBV5-1,many,TGCGCCAGCAGCAAAGCAGAGAACACCGGGGAGCTGTTTTTT,CASSKAENTGELFF
NA,16,TRBJ1-2,TRBV5-5,NA,TGTGCCAGCAGCTTGGCCCCAACACGAGCTAACTATGGCTACACCTTC,CASSLAPTRANYGYTF
NA,12,TRBJ2-2,TRBV20-1,few,TGCAGTGCTAGGCCCGTCACCGGGGAGCTGTTTTTT,CSARPVTGELFF
NA,14,TRBJ2-5,TRBV2,many,TGTGCCAGCAGTTTTGATGGGTACTGGGAGACCCAGTACTTC,CASSFDGYWETQYF
TRBD1,17,TRBJ1-2,TRBV19,once,TGTGCCAGTAAGGACAGGGGGTTTGTTGCCTCTAACTATGGCTACACCTTC,CASKDRGFVASNYGYTF
TRBD2,13,TRBJ2-5,TRBV5-1,NA,TGCGCCAGCAGCTCGGTGGGGGGGGAGACCCAGTACTTC,CASSSVGGETQYF
NA,12,TRBJ1-5,TRBV12-3/TRBV12-4,few,TGTGCCAGCAAAACAGGCAATCAGCCCCAGCATTTT,CASKTGNQPQHF
NA,15,TRBJ2-7,TRBV5-1,NA,TGCGCCAGCAGCTTGGAGGCAGCCCGTTACTACGAGCAGTACTTC,CASSLEAARYYEQYF
NA,16,TRBJ2-2,TRBV12-3/TRBV12-4,NA,TGTGCCAGCAGTTTACCCCCGGGACAAATTACCGGGGAGCTGTTTTTT,CASSLPPGQITGELFF
TRBD2,17,TRBJ2-6,TRBV7-9,few,TGTGCCAGCAGCCCGGGACTAGCGGGGGGTGGGGCCAACGTCCTGACTTTC,CASSPGLAGGGANVLTF
NA,13,TRBJ2-7,TRBV20-1,NA,TGCAGTGCCCAAACCCCGGGAACCTACGAGCAGTACTTC,CSAQTPGTYEQYF
NA,14,TRBJ2-1,TRBV9,many,TGTGCCAGCAGCGTAGGAAGCGGTTACAATGAGCAGTTCTTC,CASSVGSGYNEQFF
NA,12,TRBJ1-1,TRBV2,many,TGTGCCAGCAGTCAGGGACCATTAGAAGCTTTCTTT,CASSQGPLEAFF
NA,18,TRBJ2-7,TRBV7-2,NA,TGTGCCAGCAGCTTCCCGATCACAAACAGGATTTGGGGCTACGAGCAGTACTTC,CASSFPITNRIWGYEQYF
NA,14,TRBJ2-3,TRBV28,NA,TGTGCCAGCAGTTTAACCCACGACGCAGATACGCAGTATTTT,CASSLTHDADTQYF
TRBD2,18,TRBJ2-2,TRBV6-2/TRBV6-3,many,TGTGCCAGCAGTTACCCCCGGACTAGCGGGAAGGACACCGGGGAGCTGTTTTTT,CASSYPRTSGKDTGELFF
TRBD1,13,TRBJ2-5,TRBV5-1,NA,TGCGCCAGCAGCTACTACAGGGGAGAGACCCAGTACTTC,CASSYYRGETQYF
NA,15,TRBJ2-3,TRBV29-1,NA,TGCAGCGTTGAAGGGGAGCGTAAGCAGCCAGATACGCAGTATTTT,CSVEGERKQPDTQYF
NA,15,TRBJ2-2,TRBV3-1,many,TGTGCCAGCAGCTTCTCGGGACGAGGGGCCGGGGAGCTGTTTTTT,CASSFSGRGAGELFF
NA,17,TRBJ1-1,TRBV19,few,TGTGCCAGTAGTATAGCCCGGGATGGTTTACGGAACACTGAAGCTTTCTTT,CASSIARDGLRNTEAFF
TRBD1,18,TRBJ1-2,TRBV11-2,many,TGTGCCAGCAGCTTAAGTTTTCGGGGGACAGGGGGTAGTTTCGGCTACACCTTC,CASSLSFRGTGGSFGYTF
TRBD2,14,TRBJ2-7,TRBV20-1,NA,TGCAGTGCTACCAGACCAAGCGGGGGGGGGGAGCAGTACTTC,CSATRPSGGGEQYF
TRBD1,16,TRBJ1-2,TRBV5-6,few,TGTGCCAGCAGCCCGGGACAGACATACCCTAACTATGGCTACACCTTC,CASSPGQTYPNYGYTF
NA,14,TRBJ2-2,TRBV5-5,NA,TGTGCCAGCAGCTTGACTACGAACACCGGGGAGCTGTTTTTT,CASSLTTNTGELFF
TRBD1,16,TRBJ2-7,TRBV27,NA,TGTGCCAGCAACCCCGGGCCCGGGACAGGTCGCTACGAGCAGTACTTC,CASNPGPGTGRYEQYF
TRBD1,15,TRBJ1-2,TRBV11-1,many,TGTGCCAGCAGCCACAGACGACAGGGGTTTTCTGGCTACACCTTC,CASSHRRQGFSGYTF
NA,14,TRBJ1-1,TRBV19,NA,TGTGCCAGTATAAAGGCCAGTTACAACACTGAAGCTTTCTTT,CASIKASYNTEAFF
TRBD2,15,TRBJ2-1,TRBV7-9,many,TGTGCCAGCAGACTACTAGCGGGAGGGCGCCATGAGCAGTTCTTC,CASRLLAGGRHEQFF
NA,15,TRBJ2-5,TRBV7-3,NA,TGTGCCAGCAGCCCAACACCCTCCGCGATGGAGACCCAGTACTTC,CASSPTPSAMETQYF
NA,15,TRBJ1-3,TRBV7-2,NA,TGTGCCAGCAGCTCCGCGGGCCGCTCTGGAAACACCATACATTTT,CASSSAGRSGNTIHF
NA,15,TRBJ2-5,TRBV2,many,TGTGCCAGCAGCCCCGACGGACAACTACGAGAGACCCAGTACTTC,CASSPDGQLRETQYF
TRBD2,14,TRBJ2-3,TRBV7-3,few,TGTGCCAGCAGAGAGGGACTACCCACAGATACGCAGTATTTT,CASREGLPTDTQYF
TRBD1,16,TRBJ1-5,TRBV27,many,TGTGCCAGCAGTTTATTCGCAGGGGGAAGCAATCAGCCCCAGCATTTT,CASSLFAGGSNQPQHF
TRBD1,16,TRBJ1-1,TRBV6-2/TRBV6-3,NA,TGTGCCAGCAGTTACATCGTCGACAGGGGGAACGCTGAAGCTTTCTTT,CASSYIVDRGNAEAFF